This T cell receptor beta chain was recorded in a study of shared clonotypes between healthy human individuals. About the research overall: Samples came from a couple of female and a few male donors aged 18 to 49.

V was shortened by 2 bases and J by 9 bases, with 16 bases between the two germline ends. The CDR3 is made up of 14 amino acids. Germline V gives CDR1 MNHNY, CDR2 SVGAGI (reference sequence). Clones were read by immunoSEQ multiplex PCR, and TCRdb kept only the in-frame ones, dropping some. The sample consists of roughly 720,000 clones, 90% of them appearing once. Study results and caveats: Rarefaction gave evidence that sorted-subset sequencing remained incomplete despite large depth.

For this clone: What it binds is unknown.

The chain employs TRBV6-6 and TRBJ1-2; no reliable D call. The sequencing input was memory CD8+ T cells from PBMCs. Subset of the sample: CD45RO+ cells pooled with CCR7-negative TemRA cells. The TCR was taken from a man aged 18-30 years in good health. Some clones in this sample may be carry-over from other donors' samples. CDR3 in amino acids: CASSYDSRPDRYTF. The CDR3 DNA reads TGTGCCAGCAGTTACGATTCCCGACCTGATCGCTACACCTTC.